Included here is one TCR beta chain sequence, with context. Antigen unknown. The CDR3 loop spans 17 amino acids. Per the germline V gene, CDR1 is SGHRS and CDR2 is YFSETQ. Between the trimmed V and J ends, which lost 3 bases and 4 bases, there was a span of 22 bases. PCR amplification relied on 60 Vbeta primers (plus 13 Jbeta primers). Here immunoSEQ multiplex PCR was the method, and the copy in TCRdb shows in-frame clones only, minus some. The sample includes 85,000 to 110,000 clones. These data are taken from a study of cytomegalovirus exposure and HLA in healthy donors. Findings of the study overall: The only immune exposure information that was available was CMV serostatus. In all likelihood, a cluster of highly shared sequence variants was a sequencing artifact.

Source material: PBMCs. This TCR was recovered from a man in his forties in good health and CMV-seronegative. V gene TRBV5-1 combines with J gene TRBJ1-1, with a weak D call TRBD1 (6 bases). CDR3 loop: CASSSGVRGDGSTEAFF. The CDR3 coding sequence is TGCGCCAGCAGCTCAGGGGTGAGGGGCGACGGAAGCACTGAAGCTTTCTTT.